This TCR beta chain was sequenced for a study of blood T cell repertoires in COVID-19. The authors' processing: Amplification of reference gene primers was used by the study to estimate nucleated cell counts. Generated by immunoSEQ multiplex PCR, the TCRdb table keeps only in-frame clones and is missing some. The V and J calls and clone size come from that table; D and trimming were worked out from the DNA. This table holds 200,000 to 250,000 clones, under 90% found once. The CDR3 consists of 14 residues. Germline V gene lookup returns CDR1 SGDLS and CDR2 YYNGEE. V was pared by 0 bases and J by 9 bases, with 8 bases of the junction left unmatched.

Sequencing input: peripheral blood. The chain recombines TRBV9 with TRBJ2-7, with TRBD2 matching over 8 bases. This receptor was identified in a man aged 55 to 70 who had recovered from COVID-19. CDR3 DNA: TGTGCCAGCAGCGTAGGAACAGCGGGAGAAGGGCAGTACTTC. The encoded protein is CASSVGTAGEGQYF. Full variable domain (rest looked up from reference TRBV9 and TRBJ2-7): DSGVTQTPKHLITATGQRVTLRCSPRSGDLSVYWYQQSLDQGLQFLIQYYNGEERAKGNILERFSAQQFPDLHSELNLSSLELGDSALYFCASSVGTAGEGQYFGPGTRLTVT.